The 32 T cell receptor beta chains below come from one sample, sequenced in a study of blood T cell repertoires in COVID-19. The protocol was immunoSEQ multiplex PCR, while the TCRdb copy is restricted to in-frame clones and leaves out a portion. The table records under 170,000 clones, about four fifths of them present only once. What was sequenced was peripheral blood. The source is a man aged 70-80 years with acute or convalescent COVID-19.

CDR3 sequence (DNA): TGTGCCAGCAGCCAAGAAGACAGGGGAAGTGAAAAACTGTTTTTT. Translating it yields CASSQEDRGSEKLFF. This chain uses TRBV3-1 (or the pseudogene TRBV3-2) with TRBJ1-4; TRBD1 aligns across 8 bases. V lost 0 bases, J lost 7 bases, and 4 bases stayed unmatched. Germline V lookup: CDR1 LGHDT, CDR2 YNNKEL (reference sequence). CDR3 length: 15 amino acids.

J is TRBJ1-5 and V is TRBV28, with 7 bases lining up with TRBD1. This CDR3 comprises 14 residues. Germline V CDR1 and CDR2: MDHEN, SYDVKM. The V and J ends lost 4 bases and 3 bases, in that order; junction bases with no gene match: 3. The CDR3 sequence is CASSSDRVNQPQHF. DNA for the CDR3: TGTGCCAGCAGTTCTGACAGGGTCAATCAGCCCCAGCATTTT.

V gene TRBV28 combines with J gene TRBJ1-6, with TRBD1 as a possible D gene (6 bases). V was trimmed by 10 bases and J by 0 bases, leaving 13 bases between them. The CDR3 is 15 amino acids. Germline CDR1 reads MDHEN; CDR2 reads SYDVKM. Written as DNA, the CDR3 is TGTGCCAACTACAGGGTTTGCTCCTATAATTCACCCCTCCACTTT. Its protein product is CANYRVCSYNSPLHF.

The table lists this clone with a count of one. The chain couples TRBV19 to TRBJ1-5, with D possibly being TRBD1 (5 bases). Germline V gene sequence: CDR1 LNHDA, CDR2 SQIVND (reference sequence). The CDR3 contains 15 residues. V lost 10 bases and J lost 0, with 16 bases in between. CDR3 sequence reads: CATQERDYSNQPQHF. The CDR3 region has the DNA TGTGCCACCCAGGAGCGGGACTATAGCAATCAGCCCCAGCATTTT.

This chain joins TRBV28 and TRBJ2-5; D is unclear. Germline lookup yields CDR1 MDHEN and CDR2 SYDVKM. The CDR3 is 14 residues long. Trimming shortened V by 4 bases and J by 0 bases, and 9 bases separated the two germline ends. The CDR3 DNA reads as TGTGCCAGCAGTTCGTACACGTACCAAGAGACCCAGTACTTC. Translating gives CASSSYTYQETQYF.

This clone was detected a few times. V and J are TRBV9 and TRBJ2-2, with D possibly TRBD1 on 5 matching bases. Trimming cost V 2 bases and J 7 bases, with 9 bases left between them. Germline lookup yields CDR1 SGDLS and CDR2 YYNGEE. CDR3 length equals 13 residues. CDR3 DNA: TGTGCCAGCAGCGTTACAGGTATCGGGGAGCTGTTTTTT. Encoded protein: CASSVTGIGELFF.

The rearrangement joins TRBV6-5 to TRBJ2-7, with 11 bases matching TRBD2. After removal of 0 bases from V and 4 bases from J, the junction contained 2 bases not matched to a gene. The CDR3 extends over 15 amino acids. Per germline, CDR1 MNHEY and CDR2 SVGAGI. This CDR3 is CASSYSGTSGYEQYF. The CDR3 bases are TGTGCCAGCAGTTACTCCGGGACTAGCGGTTACGAGCAGTACTTC.

The rearrangement links TRBV2 to TRBJ1-1; D is perhaps TRBD1 (6 bases). The V and J ends lost 6 bases and 1 base respectively, with 12 bases between them. CDR3 length equals 14 residues. Germline V gene data show CDR1 as SNHLY and CDR2 as FYNNEI. CDR3: CASRPGQKNTEAFF. The CDR3, as DNA: TGTGCCAGCAGACCCGGACAGAAGAACACTGAAGCTTTCTTT.

This clone was detected only once. This sample also contains other DNA sequences that code for the same CDR3. The chain carries TRBV7-3 and TRBJ2-1; the D is unclear. There are 15 residues in the CDR3. Germline CDR1 and CDR2: SGHTA and FQGTGA. Trimming cost V 1 base and J 0 bases, with 7 bases left between them. CDR3 in amino acids: CASSLNTNSYNEQFF. In DNA form, the CDR3 reads TGTGCCAGCAGCTTAAACACAAACTCCTACAATGAGCAGTTCTTC.

This clone was detected a few times. The chain carries TRBV27 and TRBJ2-2, with TRBD1 matching over 7 bases. Germline lookup yields CDR1 MNHEY and CDR2 SMNVEV (reference sequence). This CDR3 spans 14 amino acids. Trimming at V came to 6 bases and at J to 8 bases, leaving 9 bases not matched to a gene. The CDR3 protein is CASSGQEYPGELFF. The CDR3 DNA is TGTGCCAGCAGCGGACAGGAGTACCCGGGGGAGCTGTTTTTT.

This chain joins TRBV27 and TRBJ2-1, with 7 positions matching TRBD2. The CDR3 is made up of 15 amino acids. J lost 7 bases, V lost 3 bases, and 9 bases had no gene match. Germline V CDR1 and CDR2: MNHEY, SMNVEV (reference sequence). The CDR3 loop reads CASSFEAGVGNEQFF. The CDR3 nucleotides are TGTGCCAGCAGTTTTGAGGCGGGAGTGGGGAATGAGCAGTTCTTC.

The chain recombines TRBV5-4 with TRBJ2-3, with a possible D match to TRBD1 (6 bases). The CDR3 length is 15 residues. V lost 5 bases to trimming and J lost 0 bases, with 13 bases between them. Germline V gene lookup returns CDR1 SGHNT and CDR2 YYREEE (reference sequence). CDR3 region: CASRRGSSSTDTQYF. The CDR3 DNA follows: TGTGCCAGCAGGAGGGGGAGCAGTAGCACAGATACGCAGTATTTT.

The chain joins TRBV7-9 to TRBJ1-1; D perhaps matches TRBD1 (6 bases). The germline CDR1 and CDR2 sequences are SEHNR and FQNEAQ (reference sequence). V was cut by 4 bases and J by 5 bases, with 23 bases left in between. The CDR3 has 17 amino acids. This CDR3 is CASSYMGVGGVGTEAFF. The CDR3 bases are TGTGCCAGCAGCTACATGGGTGTAGGGGGAGTGGGAACTGAAGCTTTCTTT. The full variable domain, in which reference TRBV7-9 and TRBJ1-1 provide the parts outside the CDR3, is DTGVSQNPRHKITKRGQNVTFRCDPISEHNRLYWYRQTLGQGPEFLTYFQNEAQLEKSRLLSDRFSAERPKGSFSTLEIQRTEQGDSAMYLCASSYMGVGGVGTEAFFGQGTRLTVV.

The chain employs TRBV6-5 and TRBJ2-7; D possibly corresponds to TRBD1 (6 bases). V gave up 8 bases and J gave up 6 bases, with 17 bases separating them. This CDR3 region has 13 residues. CDR1 is MNHEY and CDR2 is SVGAGI in the germline V gene. CDR3 nucleotide sequence: TGTGCCAGCCGAAGGGGGATTTCTAGCGAGCAGTACTTC. Encoded protein: CASRRGISSEQYF.

This clone was seen more than once but under ten times. The genes are TRBV19 and TRBJ2-7; the match to TRBD2 covers 7 bases. CDR1 is LNHDA and CDR2 is SQIVND in the germline V gene (reference sequence). The length of the CDR3 is 13 residues. Trimming took 3 bases from V and 6 from J; bases not matched to a gene: 5. The CDR3 spells CASSMGPGGEQYF. Written as DNA, the CDR3 is TGTGCCAGTAGTATGGGCCCGGGGGGCGAGCAGTACTTC.

This rearrangement joins TRBV18 to TRBJ2-7; tentative D call: TRBD1 (6 bases). The V gene's germline CDR1 is KGHSH and CDR2 LQKENI. The CDR3 contains 16 residues. Trimming stripped 3 bases from V and 6 bases from J, with 21 bases between. CDR3 in amino acids: CASSPDSGTRGAEQYF. In nucleotides, the CDR3 is TGTGCCAGCTCACCCGATTCCGGGACACGGGGTGCCGAGCAGTACTTC.

The chain joins TRBV7-2 to TRBJ2-1, with TRBD2 as a possible D gene (5 bases). The V end lost 5 bases, the J end lost 9 bases, and 11 bases lay between the germline ends. The CDR3 totals 12 residues. Per germline, CDR1 SGHTA and CDR2 FQGNSA. CDR3 region: CASSPDRGEQFF. CDR3 sequence (DNA): TGTGCCAGCAGCCCCGACCGGGGTGAGCAGTTCTTC.

The chain couples TRBV20-1 to TRBJ1-1; D perhaps matches TRBD1 (5 bases). V was trimmed by 7 bases and J by 0 bases, leaving 6 bases between them. Germline-derived CDR1 and CDR2 are DFQATT and SNEGSKA (reference sequence). This CDR3 region has 11 residues. The CDR3 reads CSDRLNTEAFF. CDR3 coding DNA: TGCAGTGACAGGTTGAACACTGAAGCTTTCTTT.

The chain links TRBV24-1 to TRBJ2-6, with D unclear. CDR1 and CDR2 from the germline V gene are KGHDR and SFDVKD. The CDR3 spans 12 residues. V dropped 6 bases and J dropped 4 bases, with 3 bases sitting between them. CDR3 residues: CATSRGANVLTF. The CDR3 DNA reads as TGTGCCACCAGTCGGGGGGCCAACGTCCTGACTTTC.

The rearrangement joins TRBV6-6 to TRBJ2-3; TRBD1 agrees at 9 bases. V was clipped by 6 bases and J by 5 bases; unmatched bases: 9. There are 15 residues in the CDR3. Germline-derived CDR1 and CDR2 are MNHNY and SVGAGI (reference sequence). The CDR3 sequence: CASRPGTGFGDTQYF. For the CDR3, the DNA is TGTGCCAGCAGACCCGGGACAGGGTTTGGAGATACGCAGTATTTT.

V is TRBV3-1 (or the pseudogene TRBV3-2) and J is TRBJ1-3, with D possibly being TRBD1 (5 bases). The CDR3 has 14 amino acids. V dropped 4 bases and J dropped 4 bases, with 11 bases sitting between them. Germline CDR1 reads LGHDT; CDR2 reads YNNKEL (reference sequence). The CDR3 bases are TGTGCCAGCAGCCCGCACGGGGGGGGAAACACCATATATTTT. Its protein product is CASSPHGGGNTIYF.

V usage is TRBV6-1 and J usage is TRBJ1-2, with 7 positions matching TRBD1. J lost 7 bases, V lost 2 bases, and 10 bases had no gene match. This CDR3 region has 15 residues. CDR1 MNHNS and CDR2 SASEGT come from the germline V gene. CDR3 sequence reads: CASSESIGGQFGYTF. The CDR3 region has the DNA TGTGCCAGCAGTGAATCCATAGGGGGACAGTTTGGCTACACCTTC.

The chain recombines TRBV24-1 with TRBJ1-2; D is unclear. This CDR3 comprises 16 residues. Germline CDR1 and CDR2: KGHDR and SFDVKD. Trimming left V 5 bases short and J 8 bases short, with 23 bases between. CDR3 sequence (DNA): TGTGCCACCAGTGGAGAAGGCCAGAGAGGGTTAGGGGGCTACACCTTC. Its translation: CATSGEGQRGLGGYTF.

In regard to this clone: Relative to the germline gene, one junction end is altered; a read error may explain this. Other DNA variants within this sample encode the same CDR3. The chain joins TRBV4-2 to TRBJ2-5; 9 nucleotides agree with TRBD1. CDR1 is LGHNA, CDR2 YNFKEQ, per germline. The CDR3 is 14 residues long. The CDR3 region is CASSQGQGRETQYF. CDR3 DNA: TGTGCCAGCAGTCAAGGACAGGGGAGGGAGACCCAGTACTTC.

Only a few counts were recorded for this clone. The V and J genes are TRBV28 and TRBJ1-5, with 9 bases fitting TRBD1. Germline values: CDR1 MDHEN, CDR2 SYDVKM. This CDR3 has 16 residues. Unmatched junction bases numbered 13, after V lost 7 bases and J lost 6 bases. The CDR3 nucleotides are TGTGCCAGCAACAGCATGGGACAGGGAGACGGTCAGCCCCAGCATTTT. Its translation is CASNSMGQGDGQPQHF.

This sequence joins TRBV5-1 and TRBJ2-3; D is undetermined. The germline gives CDR1 SGHRS, CDR2 YFSETQ. CDR3 size: 12 residues. Trimming took 4 bases from V and 4 from J, leaving 7 bases between them. The CDR3, as DNA: TGCGCCAGCAGCCCGGCGGCAGATACGCAGTATTTT. Protein product: CASSPAADTQYF.

The chain has TRBV5-1 and TRBJ2-5, with a weak D call TRBD1 (5 bases). The germline V and J ends were trimmed by 0 bases and 4 bases, with 10 bases remaining between them. Germline CDR1 reads SGHRS; CDR2 reads YFSETQ. The CDR3 loop spans 14 amino acids. Here the CDR3 reads CASSLGQGRETQYF. DNA of the CDR3: TGCGCCAGCAGCTTGGGGCAGGGAAGAGAGACCCAGTACTTC.

The V gene is TRBV9, the J gene TRBJ1-4, with a weak D call TRBD1 (6 bases). The CDR3 is 16 amino acids. V shed 4 bases and J shed 4 bases, with 17 bases lying between them. The germline V gene encodes CDR1 SGDLS and CDR2 YYNGEE. CDR3 protein: CASSPTTGMGNEKLFF. CDR3 DNA sequence: TGTGCCAGCAGCCCTACAACAGGGATGGGTAATGAAAAACTGTTTTTT.

The chain links TRBV10-1 to TRBJ2-1, with D unresolved. Between the trimmed V and J ends, which lost 3 bases and 2 bases, there was a span of 8 bases. In germline, CDR1 is WNHNN, CDR2 SYGVQD (reference sequence). The CDR3 is 14 residues long. CDR3 sequence (DNA): TGCGCCAGCAGTGATGGAGTCACCTACAATGAGCAGTTCTTC. The encoded protein is CASSDGVTYNEQFF.

The chain has TRBV28 and TRBJ2-1; 8 bases are shared with TRBD2. Germline V lookup: CDR1 MDHEN, CDR2 SYDVKM. This CDR3 contains 15 residues. V was pared by 6 bases and J by 4 bases, with 8 bases of the junction left unmatched. CDR3 DNA sequence: TGTGCCAGCAGGAGAAATGGCGGGGGGTACAATGAGCAGTTCTTC. Amino acid sequence: CASRRNGGGYNEQFF.

This sequence joins TRBV6-5 and TRBJ1-3; tentative D call: TRBD1 (5 bases). CDR1 is MNHEY and CDR2 is SVGAGI in the germline V gene. CDR3 length: 15 amino acids. V was pared by 5 bases and J by 0 bases, with 11 bases between. The CDR3 nucleotides read TGTGCCAGCAGTCTTCAGGGCCTCTCTGGAAACACCATATATTTT. This sequence encodes CASSLQGLSGNTIYF.

V gene TRBV6-7 combines with J gene TRBJ1-5; D is unclear. TRBV6-7 is an open reading frame whose function is uncertain. Trimming left V 2 bases short and J 2 bases short, with 13 bases between. The CDR3 sequence is 16 residues long. The CDR3 coding sequence is TGTGCCAGCAGTTACGCTAGCAGGTGCCGCAATCAGCCCCAGCATTTT. It specifies CASSYASRCRNQPQHF.